Sequencing of this T cell receptor beta chain was carried out in a study of shared clonotypes between healthy human individuals. Study at large: A few men and two women, aged 18 to 49, were donors.

The CDR3 consists of 15 residues. CDR1 and CDR2 (germline): SGHRS, YFSETQ. V was pared by 0 bases and J by 5 bases, with 2 bases of the junction left unmatched. Study results and caveats: Researchers sampled blood only, noting tissue repertoires likely differ. Sorted-subset sequencing was shown by rarefaction to be incomplete despite large depth.

As to this clone: As yet, its antigen is unknown. This sample includes further DNA sequences coding for the same CDR3.

Assay used: immunoSEQ multiplex PCR; TCRdb lists only in-frame clones, some missing. Among 2 million to 3 million clones listed, under 95% were seen once. The chain recombines TRBV5-1 with TRBJ2-5; 12 bases are shared with TRBD2. The specimen was naive CD4+ T cells from PBMCs. Subset reported: CD45RA+ positively selected. The sequence was collected from a young man in good health. Some clones in this sample may be carry-over from other donors' samples. CDR3 DNA: TGCGCCAGCAGCTTGGAGCTAGCGGGAGGGGAGACCCAGTACTTC. Residues: CASSLELAGGETQYF.